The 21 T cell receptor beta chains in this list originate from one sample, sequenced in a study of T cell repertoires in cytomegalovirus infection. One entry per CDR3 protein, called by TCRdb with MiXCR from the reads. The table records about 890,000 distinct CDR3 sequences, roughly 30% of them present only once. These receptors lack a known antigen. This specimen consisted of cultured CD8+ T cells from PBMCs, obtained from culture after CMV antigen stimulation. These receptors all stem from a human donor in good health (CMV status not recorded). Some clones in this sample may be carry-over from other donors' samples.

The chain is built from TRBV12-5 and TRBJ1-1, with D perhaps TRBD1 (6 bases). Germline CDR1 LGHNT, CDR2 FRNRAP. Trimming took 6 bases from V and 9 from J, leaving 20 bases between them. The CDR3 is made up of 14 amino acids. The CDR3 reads CASGQPIGQFKAFF. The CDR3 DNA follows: TGTGCTAGTGGCCAACCAATCGGACAGTTTAAAGCTTTCTTT. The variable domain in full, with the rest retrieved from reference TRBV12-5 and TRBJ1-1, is DARVTQTPRHKVTEMGQEVTMRCQPILGHNTVFWYRQTMMQGLELLAYFRNRAPLDDSGMPKDRFSAEMPDATLATLKIQPSEPRDSAVYFCASGQPIGQFKAFFGQGTRLTVV.

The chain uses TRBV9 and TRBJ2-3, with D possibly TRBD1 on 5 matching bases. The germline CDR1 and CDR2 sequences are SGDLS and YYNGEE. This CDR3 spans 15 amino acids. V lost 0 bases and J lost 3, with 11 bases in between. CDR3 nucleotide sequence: TGTGCCAGCAGCGTAGGGGGCGCCCCTACAGATACGCAGTATTTT. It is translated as CASSVGGAPTDTQYF.

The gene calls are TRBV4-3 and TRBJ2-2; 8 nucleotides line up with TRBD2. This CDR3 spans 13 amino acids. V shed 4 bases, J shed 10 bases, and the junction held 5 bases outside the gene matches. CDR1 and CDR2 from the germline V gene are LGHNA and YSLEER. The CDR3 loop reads CASSRTSGLELFF. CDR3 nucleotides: TGCGCCAGCAGCCGTACTAGCGGCCTGGAGCTGTTTTTT.

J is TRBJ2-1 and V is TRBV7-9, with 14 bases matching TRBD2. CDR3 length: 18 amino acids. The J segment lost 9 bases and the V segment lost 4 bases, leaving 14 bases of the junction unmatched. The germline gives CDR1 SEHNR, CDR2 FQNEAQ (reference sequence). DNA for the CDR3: TGTGCCAGCAGCTCCCCAAAGAGCCGACTAGCGGGGGGGCTTGAGCAGTTCTTC. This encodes CASSSPKSRLAGGLEQFF. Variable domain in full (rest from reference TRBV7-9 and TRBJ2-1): DTGVSQNPRHKITKRGQNVTFRCDPISEHNRLYWYRQTLGQGPEFLTYFQNEAQLEKSRLLSDRFSAERPKGSFSTLEIQRTEQGDSAMYLCASSSPKSRLAGGLEQFFGPGTRLTVL.

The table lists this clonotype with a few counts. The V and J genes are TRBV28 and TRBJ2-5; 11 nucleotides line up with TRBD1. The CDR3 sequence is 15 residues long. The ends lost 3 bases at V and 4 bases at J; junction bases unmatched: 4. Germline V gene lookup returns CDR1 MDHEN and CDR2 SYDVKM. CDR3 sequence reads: CASSLGQGGGETQYF. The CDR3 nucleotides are TGTGCCAGCAGTTTGGGACAGGGGGGGGGAGAGACCCAGTACTTC.

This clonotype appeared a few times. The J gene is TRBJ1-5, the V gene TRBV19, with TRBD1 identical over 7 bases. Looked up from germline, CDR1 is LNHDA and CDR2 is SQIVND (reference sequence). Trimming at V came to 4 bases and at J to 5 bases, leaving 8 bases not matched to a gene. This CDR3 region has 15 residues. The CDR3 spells CASSSGTDPYQPQHF. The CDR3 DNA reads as TGTGCCAGTAGTAGCGGGACAGACCCTTATCAGCCCCAGCATTTT.

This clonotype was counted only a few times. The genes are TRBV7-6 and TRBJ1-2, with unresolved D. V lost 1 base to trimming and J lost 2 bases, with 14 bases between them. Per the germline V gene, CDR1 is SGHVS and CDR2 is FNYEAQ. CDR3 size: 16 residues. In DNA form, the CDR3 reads TGTGCCAGCAGCTTAGGTCCGGCTGCCAGGAACTATGGCTACACCTTC. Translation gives CASSLGPAARNYGYTF.

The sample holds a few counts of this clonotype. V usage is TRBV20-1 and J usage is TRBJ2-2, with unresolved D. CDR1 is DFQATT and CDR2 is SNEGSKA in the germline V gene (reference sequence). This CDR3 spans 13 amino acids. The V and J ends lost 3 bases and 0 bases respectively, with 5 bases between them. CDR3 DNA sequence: TGCAGTGCTAGCGGGTCGAACACCGGGGAGCTGTTTTTT. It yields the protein CSASGSNTGELFF.

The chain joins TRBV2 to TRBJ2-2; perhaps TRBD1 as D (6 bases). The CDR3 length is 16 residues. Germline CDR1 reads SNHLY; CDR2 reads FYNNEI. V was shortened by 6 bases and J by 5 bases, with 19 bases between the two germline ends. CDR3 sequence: CASRDRGSAGTGELFF. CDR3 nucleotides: TGTGCCAGCAGGGACAGAGGGTCTGCAGGGACCGGGGAGCTGTTTTTT.

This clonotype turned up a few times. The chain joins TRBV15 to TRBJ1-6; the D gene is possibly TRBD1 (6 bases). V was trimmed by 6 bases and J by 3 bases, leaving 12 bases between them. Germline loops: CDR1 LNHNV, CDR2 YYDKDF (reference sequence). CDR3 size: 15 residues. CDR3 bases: TGTGCCACCAGGGAGAGGACAGACTATAATTCACCCCTCCACTTT. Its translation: CATRERTDYNSPLHF. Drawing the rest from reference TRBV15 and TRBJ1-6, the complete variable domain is DAMVIQNPRYQVTQFGKPVTLSCSQTLNHNVMYWYQQKSSQAPKLLFHYYDKDFNNEADTPDNFQSRRPNTSFCFLDIRSPGLGDTAMYLCATRERTDYNSPLHFGNGTRLTVT.

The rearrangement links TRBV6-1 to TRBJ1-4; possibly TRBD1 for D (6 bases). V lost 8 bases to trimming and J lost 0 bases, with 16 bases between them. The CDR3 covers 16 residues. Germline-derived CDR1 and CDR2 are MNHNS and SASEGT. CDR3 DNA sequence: TGTGCCAGCGGTTGGACAGACCGCACAACTAATGAAAAACTGTTTTTT. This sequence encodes CASGWTDRTTNEKLFF.

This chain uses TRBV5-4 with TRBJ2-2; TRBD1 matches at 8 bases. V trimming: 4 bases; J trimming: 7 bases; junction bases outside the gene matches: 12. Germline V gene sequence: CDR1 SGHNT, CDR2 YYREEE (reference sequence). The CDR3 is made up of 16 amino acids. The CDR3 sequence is CASSPSGQGRNGELFF. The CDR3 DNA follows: TGTGCCAGCAGCCCGAGTGGACAGGGAAGGAACGGGGAGCTGTTTTTT.

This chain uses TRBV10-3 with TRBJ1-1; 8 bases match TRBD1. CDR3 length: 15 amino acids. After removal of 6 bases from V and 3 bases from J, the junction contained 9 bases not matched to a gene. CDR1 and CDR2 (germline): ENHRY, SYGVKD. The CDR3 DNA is TGTGCCATCAGGGTGACAGGGGTTGGTGACACTGAAGCTTTCTTT. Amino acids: CAIRVTGVGDTEAFF.

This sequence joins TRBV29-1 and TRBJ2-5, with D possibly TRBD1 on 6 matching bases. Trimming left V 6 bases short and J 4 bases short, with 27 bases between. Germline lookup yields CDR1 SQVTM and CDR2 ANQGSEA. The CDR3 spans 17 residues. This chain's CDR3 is CSVENPQGSYFRETQYF. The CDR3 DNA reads TGCAGCGTCGAAAACCCCCAGGGGTCGTATTTCCGAGAGACCCAGTACTTC. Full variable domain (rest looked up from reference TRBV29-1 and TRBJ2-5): SAVISQKPSRDICQRGTSLTIQCQVDSQVTMMFWYRQQPGQSLTLIATANQGSEATYESGFVIDKFPISRPNLTFSTLTVSNMSPEDSSIYLCSVENPQGSYFRETQYFGPGTRLLVL.

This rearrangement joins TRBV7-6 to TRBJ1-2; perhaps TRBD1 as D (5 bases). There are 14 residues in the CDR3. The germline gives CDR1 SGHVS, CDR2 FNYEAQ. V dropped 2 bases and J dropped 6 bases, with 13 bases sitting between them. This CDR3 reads CASSLYQGGDGYTF. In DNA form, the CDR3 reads TGTGCCAGCAGCTTATACCAGGGAGGCGATGGCTACACCTTC. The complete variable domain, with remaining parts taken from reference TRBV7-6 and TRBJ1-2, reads GAGVSQSPRYKVTKRGQDVALRCDPISGHVSLYWYRQALGQGPEFLTYFNYEAQQDKSGLPNDRFSAERPEGSISTLTIQRTEQRDSAMYRCASSLYQGGDGYTFGSGTRLTVV.

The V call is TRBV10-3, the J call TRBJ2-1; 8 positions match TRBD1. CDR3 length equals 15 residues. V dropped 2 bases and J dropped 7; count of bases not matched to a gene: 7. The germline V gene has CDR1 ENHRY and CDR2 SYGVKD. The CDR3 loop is CAISEGQGRMNEQFF. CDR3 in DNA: TGTGCCATCAGTGAGGGACAGGGTCGAATGAATGAGCAGTTCTTC.

CDR3 coding DNA: TGTGCCAGCAGCCCTTGGCGGGACTATGGCTACACCTTC. This codes for CASSPWRDYGYTF. The chain recombines TRBV28 with TRBJ1-2; unclear D gene. V was clipped by 6 bases and J by 3 bases, with 11 bases between them. Germline V gene sequence: CDR1 MDHEN, CDR2 SYDVKM. The CDR3 loop spans 13 amino acids.

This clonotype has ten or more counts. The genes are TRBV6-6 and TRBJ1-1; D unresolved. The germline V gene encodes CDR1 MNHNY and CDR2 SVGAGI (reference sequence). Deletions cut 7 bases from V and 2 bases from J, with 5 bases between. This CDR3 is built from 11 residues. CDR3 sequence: CASNSNTEAFF. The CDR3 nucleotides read TGTGCCAGCAACTCCAACACTGAAGCTTTCTTT.

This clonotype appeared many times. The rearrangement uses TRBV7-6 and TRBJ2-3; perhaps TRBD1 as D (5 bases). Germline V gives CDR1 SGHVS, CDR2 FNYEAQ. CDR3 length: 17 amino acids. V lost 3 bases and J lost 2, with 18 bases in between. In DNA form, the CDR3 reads TGTGCCAGCAGCTTGGGGCGAGGAGACACTTCCACAGATACGCAGTATTTT. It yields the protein CASSLGRGDTSTDTQYF.

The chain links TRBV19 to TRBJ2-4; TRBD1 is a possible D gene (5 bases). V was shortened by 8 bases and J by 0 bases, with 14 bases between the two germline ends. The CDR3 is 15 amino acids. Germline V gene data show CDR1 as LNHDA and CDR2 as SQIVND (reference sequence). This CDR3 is CASQTVFSAKNIQYF. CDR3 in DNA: TGTGCCAGTCAGACAGTCTTCTCAGCCAAAAACATTCAGTACTTC.

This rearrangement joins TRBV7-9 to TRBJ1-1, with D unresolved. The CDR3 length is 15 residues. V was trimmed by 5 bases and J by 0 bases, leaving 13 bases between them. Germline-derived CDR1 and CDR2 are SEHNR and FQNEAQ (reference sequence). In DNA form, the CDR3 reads TGTGCCAGCAGCCGAGCTGGCAGCATGAACACTGAAGCTTTCTTT. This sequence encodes CASSRAGSMNTEAFF.